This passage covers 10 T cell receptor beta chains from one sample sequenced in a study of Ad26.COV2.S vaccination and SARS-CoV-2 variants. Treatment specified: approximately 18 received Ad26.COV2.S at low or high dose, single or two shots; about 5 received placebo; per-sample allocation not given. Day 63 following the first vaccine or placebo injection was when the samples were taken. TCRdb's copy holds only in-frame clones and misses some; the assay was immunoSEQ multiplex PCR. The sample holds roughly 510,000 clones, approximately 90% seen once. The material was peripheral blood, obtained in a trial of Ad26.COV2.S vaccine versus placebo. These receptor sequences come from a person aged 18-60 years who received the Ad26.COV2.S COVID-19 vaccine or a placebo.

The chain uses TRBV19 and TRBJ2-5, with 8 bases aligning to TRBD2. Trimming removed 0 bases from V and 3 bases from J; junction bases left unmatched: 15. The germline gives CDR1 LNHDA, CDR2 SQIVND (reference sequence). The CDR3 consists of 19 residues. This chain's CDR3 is CASSIDRGKAGDREETQYF. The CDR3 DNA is TGTGCCAGTAGTATAGATCGGGGGAAAGCGGGAGATCGGGAAGAGACCCAGTACTTC.

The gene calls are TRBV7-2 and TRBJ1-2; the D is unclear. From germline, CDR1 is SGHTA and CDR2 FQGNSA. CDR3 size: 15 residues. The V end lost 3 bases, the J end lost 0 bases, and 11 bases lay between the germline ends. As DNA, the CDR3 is TGTGCCAGCAGCTTTGTGAGATCAACTAACTATGGCTACACCTTC. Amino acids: CASSFVRSTNYGYTF.

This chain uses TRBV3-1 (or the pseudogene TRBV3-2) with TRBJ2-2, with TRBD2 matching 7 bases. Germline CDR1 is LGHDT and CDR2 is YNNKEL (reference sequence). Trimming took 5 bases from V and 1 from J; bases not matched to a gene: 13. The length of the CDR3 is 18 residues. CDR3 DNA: TGTGCCAGCAGCACCCTGGCTCCTAGCGGTAGGAACACCGGGGAGCTGTTTTTT. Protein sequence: CASSTLAPSGRNTGELFF.

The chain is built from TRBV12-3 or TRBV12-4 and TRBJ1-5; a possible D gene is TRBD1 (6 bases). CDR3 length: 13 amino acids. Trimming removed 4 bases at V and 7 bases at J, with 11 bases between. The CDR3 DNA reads TGTGCCAGCAGTTACTCAGGGGAACAGCCCCAGCATTTT. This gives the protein CASSYSGEQPQHF.

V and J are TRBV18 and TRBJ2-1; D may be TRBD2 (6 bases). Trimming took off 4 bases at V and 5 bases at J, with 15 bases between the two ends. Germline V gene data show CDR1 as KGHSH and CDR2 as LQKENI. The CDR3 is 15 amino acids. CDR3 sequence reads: CASSRDLGGHNEQFF. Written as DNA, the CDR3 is TGTGCCAGCTCACGGGATCTGGGGGGTCACAATGAGCAGTTCTTC.

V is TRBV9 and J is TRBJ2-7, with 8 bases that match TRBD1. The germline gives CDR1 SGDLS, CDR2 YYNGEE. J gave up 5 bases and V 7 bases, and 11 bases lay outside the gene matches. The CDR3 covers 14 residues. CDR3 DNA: TGTGCCAGCGCTGAAGAGGACAGGGAAAACGAGCAGTACTTC. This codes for CASAEEDRENEQYF.

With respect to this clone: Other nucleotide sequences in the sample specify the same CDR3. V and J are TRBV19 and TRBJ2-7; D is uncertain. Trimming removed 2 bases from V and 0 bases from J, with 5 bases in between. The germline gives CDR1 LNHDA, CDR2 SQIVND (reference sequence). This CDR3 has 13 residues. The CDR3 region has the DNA TGTGCCAGTAGTATAAAGGACTCCTACGAGCAGTACTTC. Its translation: CASSIKDSYEQYF.

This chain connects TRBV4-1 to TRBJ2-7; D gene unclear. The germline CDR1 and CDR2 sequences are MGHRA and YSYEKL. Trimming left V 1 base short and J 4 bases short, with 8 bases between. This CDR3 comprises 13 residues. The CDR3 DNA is TGCGCCAGCAGCCAAGTTGGTTCTTACGAGCAGTACTTC. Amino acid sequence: CASSQVGSYEQYF.

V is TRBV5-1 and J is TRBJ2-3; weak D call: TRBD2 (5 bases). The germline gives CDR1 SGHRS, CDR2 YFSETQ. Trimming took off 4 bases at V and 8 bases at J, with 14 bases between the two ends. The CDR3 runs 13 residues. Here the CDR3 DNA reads TGCGCCAGCAGCAAAACCTCTGGAGGTACGCAGTATTTT. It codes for CASSKTSGGTQYF.

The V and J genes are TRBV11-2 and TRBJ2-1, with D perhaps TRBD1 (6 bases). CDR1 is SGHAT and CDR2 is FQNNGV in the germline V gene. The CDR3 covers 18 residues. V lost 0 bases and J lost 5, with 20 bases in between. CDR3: CASSLDIWGAGADNEQFF. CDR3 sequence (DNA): TGTGCCAGCAGCTTAGATATTTGGGGCGCAGGGGCCGACAATGAGCAGTTCTTC.